These 29 T cell receptor beta chains originate from one sample sequenced in a study of T cells in Graves' hyperthyroidism and ophthalmopathy. Amplified regions were TCR beta CDR3 sequences from RNA transcripts. The study used the HTBI primer set for a first-round RT-PCR of the TCR CDR3. From the multiplex PCR reads, TCRdb called clonotypes with MiXCR, one entry per CDR3 protein. The data contain some 570,000 distinct CDR3 sequences, roughly 17% of them seen just once; the ten biggest clones take up 17%. The specimen sequenced was blood. The source is a woman younger than 35 with Graves' ophthalmopathy.

In its sample, this clonotype was seen many times. This chain uses TRBV27 with TRBJ1-2; D unclear. V was pared by 5 bases and J by 8 bases, with 18 bases between. From germline, CDR1 is MNHEY and CDR2 SMNVEV (reference sequence). The CDR3 covers 14 residues. As DNA, the CDR3 is TGTGCCAGCAGTCCACAGCATTTCGGGGAGGGCTACACCTTC. Its protein is CASSPQHFGEGYTF.

This clonotype was recorded at least ten times. V usage is TRBV6-2 or TRBV6-3 and J usage is TRBJ2-7, with no clear D. The germline V gene encodes CDR1 MNHEY and CDR2 SVGEGT. The CDR3 is 13 amino acids. The germline V and J ends were trimmed by 2 bases and 4 bases, with 9 bases remaining between them. The CDR3 spells CASSYGEGYEQYF. The CDR3 DNA reads TGTGCCAGCAGTTACGGGGAAGGGTACGAGCAGTACTTC.

In this sample, this clonotype turned up many times. The rearrangement links TRBV10-3 to TRBJ2-3; 8 nucleotides line up with TRBD2. The CDR3 spans 16 residues. Per germline, CDR1 ENHRY and CDR2 SYGVKD. Trimming cost V 0 bases and J 4 bases; bases outside gene matches: 6. The CDR3 DNA is TGTGCCATCAGTGAGTCGATATCGGGAGGGGCAGATACGCAGTATTTT. Translation: CAISESISGGADTQYF.

The rearrangement uses TRBV30 and TRBJ2-3; 12 bases are a match to TRBD2. Unmatched junction bases numbered 9, after V lost 1 base and J lost 4 bases. The CDR3 runs 17 residues. Germline V gene lookup returns CDR1 GTSNPN and CDR2 SVGIG (reference sequence). CDR3 sequence: CAWSAQRTSGVSDTQYF. CDR3 DNA sequence: TGTGCCTGGAGTGCCCAGCGGACTAGCGGGGTCTCAGATACGCAGTATTTT.

The chain recombines TRBV4-1 with TRBJ2-1; possible D gene TRBD2, 7 bases. V lost 1 base to trimming and J lost 10 bases, with 14 bases between them. This CDR3 spans 14 amino acids. Germline V lookup: CDR1 MGHRA, CDR2 YSYEKL. In nucleotides, the CDR3 is TGCGCCAGCAGCCAAGCAGGGGAGGGTCAGGAGCAGTTCTTC. It is translated as CASSQAGEGQEQFF.

The chain recombines TRBV10-1 with TRBJ2-1, with 13 bases matching TRBD2. CDR3 length: 14 amino acids. Germline V lookup: CDR1 WNHNN, CDR2 SYGVQD (reference sequence). J lost 9 bases, V lost 6 bases, and 5 bases had no gene match. CDR3 sequence reads: CASSDRTSGGEQFF. In nucleotides, the CDR3 is TGCGCCAGCAGCGACAGGACTAGCGGGGGTGAGCAGTTCTTC.

The J gene is TRBJ2-2, the V gene TRBV7-9; 9 positions agree with TRBD1. The CDR3 totals 16 residues. The ends lost 5 bases at V and 11 bases at J; junction bases unmatched: 15. The germline V gene encodes CDR1 SEHNR and CDR2 FQNEAQ (reference sequence). The CDR3 here is CASSVPGQGQHDELFF. Here the CDR3 DNA reads TGTGCCAGCAGCGTGCCGGGACAGGGACAACATGATGAGCTGTTTTTT.

The chain has TRBV15 and TRBJ2-5; D remains unclear. V lost 8 bases to trimming and J lost 5 bases, with 9 bases between them. Per germline, CDR1 LNHNV and CDR2 YYDKDF (reference sequence). This CDR3 region has 11 residues. The CDR3 loop reads CATSLGETQYF. The DNA of the CDR3 is TGTGCCACCTCTTTAGGGGAGACCCAGTACTTC.

Written as DNA, the CDR3 is TGTGCCAGCTCACGGGGGACAGGGCACCCTAGGGAGCAGTTCTTC. Protein: CASSRGTGHPREQFF. The chain employs TRBV18 and TRBJ2-1, with 9 positions matching TRBD1. This CDR3 region has 15 residues. Germline loops: CDR1 KGHSH, CDR2 LQKENI. The J segment lost 10 bases and the V segment lost 4 bases, leaving 11 bases of the junction unmatched.

In this sample, this clonotype turned up many times. In DNA form, the CDR3 reads TGTGCCAGCTCGAGACAGGGGGCGATTGGCGAGCAGTACTTC. This encodes CASSRQGAIGEQYF. V usage is TRBV28 and J usage is TRBJ2-7, with 10 bases that match TRBD1. CDR1 is MDHEN, CDR2 SYDVKM, per germline. The CDR3 runs to 14 residues. V dropped 8 bases and J dropped 6; count of bases not matched to a gene: 10.

This clonotype has more than one count but fewer than ten. The rearrangement joins TRBV6-5 to TRBJ2-7, with TRBD2 identical over 9 bases. Germline V gene lookup returns CDR1 MNHEY and CDR2 SVGAGI. The V segment lost 2 bases and the J segment 2 bases; nucleotides outside the gene matches: 4. CDR3 length: 15 residues. The CDR3 is CASSYGLAGPYEQYF. The CDR3 nucleotides read TGTGCCAGCAGTTACGGTCTAGCGGGACCCTACGAGCAGTACTTC.

This clonotype was seen many times. The V and J genes are TRBV7-2 and TRBJ2-1; D could derive from TRBD1 or TRBD2 (5 bases each). This CDR3 region has 14 residues. Trimming removed 2 bases from V and 8 bases from J, with 13 bases in between. From germline, CDR1 is SGHTA and CDR2 FQGNSA. CDR3: CASSLLTGPDEQFF. CDR3 bases: TGTGCCAGCAGCTTATTAACGGGGCCCGATGAGCAGTTCTTC.

This clonotype was picked up a small number of times. The V gene is TRBV11-3, the J gene TRBJ2-2; TRBD2 matches 13 bases. This CDR3 is 20 amino acids long. J gave up 1 base and V 5 bases, and 13 bases lay outside the gene matches. Germline V gene lookup returns CDR1 SGHNT and CDR2 YENEEA. The CDR3 nucleotides are TGTGCCAGCAGCCCTCGACTAGCGGGGGGACTACACGGGAACACCGGGGAGCTGTTTTTT. Its translation is CASSPRLAGGLHGNTGELFF.

This clonotype was counted a few times. The junction departs from germline at one end; a sequencing error may be responsible. J is TRBJ2-7 and V is TRBV5-8; D remains unclear. Germline CDR1 reads SGHTS; CDR2 reads YDEGEE. The CDR3 runs to 11 residues. DNA of the CDR3: TGTGCCAGCAGCTCCTACTCCGAGCGGTACTTC. This gives the protein CASSSYSERYF.

This clonotype showed up just a few times. J is TRBJ2-5 and V is TRBV5-1; D not certain. V was clipped by 3 bases and J by 1 base, with 13 bases between them. CDR3 length: 15 amino acids. Germline assignment: CDR1 SGHRS and CDR2 YFSETQ. The chain's CDR3 is CASSYTDGPQETQYF. Written as DNA, the CDR3 is TGCGCCAGCAGCTATACAGACGGGCCCCAAGAGACCCAGTACTTC.

This clonotype was seen many times. The gene calls are TRBV20-1 and TRBJ2-3, with D possibly matching TRBD2 (6 bases). This CDR3 spans 17 amino acids. CDR1 and CDR2 (germline): DFQATT, SNEGSKA (reference sequence). This chain's CDR3 is CRHPCGEDFNRTDTQYF. DNA of the CDR3: TGCAGACACCCTTGCGGGGAAGACTTTAATAGGACAGATACGCAGTATTTT.

This clonotype has ten or more counts. V gene TRBV28 combines with J gene TRBJ1-5; 9 positions agree with TRBD1. Germline loops: CDR1 MDHEN, CDR2 SYDVKM. The CDR3 extends over 17 amino acids. The J segment lost 4 bases and the V segment lost 5 bases, leaving 12 bases of the junction unmatched. CDR3 sequence: CASSPYRDRDFNQPQHF. The CDR3 bases are TGTGCCAGCAGTCCATACCGGGACAGGGATTTTAATCAGCCCCAGCATTTT.

This clonotype was found a few times. This rearrangement joins TRBV20-1 to TRBJ1-1; no clear D gene. The CDR3 loop spans 14 amino acids. Trimming removed 3 bases at V and 0 bases at J, with 11 bases between. The germline gives CDR1 DFQATT, CDR2 SNEGSKA (reference sequence). CDR3 residues: CSASKRELNTEAFF. CDR3 nucleotide sequence: TGCAGTGCTAGTAAGAGAGAGTTGAACACTGAAGCTTTCTTT.

Comments on this clonotype: This clone may be a read error of a much larger clone one base away. The V gene is TRBV7-9, the J gene TRBJ2-3; tentative D call: TRBD2 (5 bases). Germline CDR1 SEHNR, CDR2 FQNEAQ (reference sequence). Trimming took 8 bases from V and 9 from J, leaving 18 bases between them. This CDR3 is 13 amino acids long. For the CDR3, the DNA is TGTGCCAGCGGCTCCCCGCCCGGGATCACGCAGTATTTT. Translation: CASGSPPGITQYF.

This sequence joins TRBV7-9 and TRBJ2-5; D remains unclear. V lost 5 bases and J 4 bases, leaving 14 bases between the germline ends. Germline CDR1 is SEHNR and CDR2 is FQNEAQ (reference sequence). The CDR3 is 14 residues long. The CDR3 DNA reads as TGTGCCAGCAGCCTCCAGAACGTCAGAGAGACCCAGTACTTC. The encoded protein is CASSLQNVRETQYF.

This clonotype was counted a few times. The chain employs TRBV5-6 and TRBJ2-7; perhaps TRBD2 as D (6 bases). The CDR3 spans 14 residues. From germline, CDR1 is SGHDT and CDR2 YYEEEE. Trimming removed 0 bases from V and 6 bases from J, with 13 bases in between. The CDR3 DNA is TGTGCCAGCAGCTTGGTCAGGGTGGAGGGCGAGCAGTACTTC. It codes for CASSLVRVEGEQYF. Together with reference TRBV5-6 and TRBJ2-7, the CDR3 gives the full variable domain: DAGVTQSPTHLIKTRGQQVTLRCSPKSGHDTVSWYQQALGQGPQFIFQYYEEEERQRGNFPDRFSGHQFPNYSSELNVNALLLGDSALYLCASSLVRVEGEQYFGPGTRLTVT.

This clonotype was recorded a few times. This chain joins TRBV4-1 and TRBJ1-2, with TRBD1 matching over 8 bases. Trimming took 5 bases from V and 2 from J; bases not matched to a gene: 13. The CDR3 has 17 residues. Germline lookup yields CDR1 MGHRA and CDR2 YSYEKL. The CDR3 DNA reads TGCGCCAGCAGCAGCGGACAGGGACCTACCAAGAACTATGGCTACACCTTC. Amino acid sequence: CASSSGQGPTKNYGYTF.

This clonotype was counted ten times or more. This rearrangement joins TRBV12-3 or TRBV12-4 to TRBJ2-7; possibly TRBD1 or TRBD2 for D (6 bases each). The CDR3 covers 14 residues. Deletions cut 3 bases from V and 3 bases from J, with 12 bases between. CDR3 nucleotide sequence: TGTGCCAGCAGTTTTGGGGGGCCCAACTACGAGCAGTACTTC. This translates into CASSFGGPNYEQYF.

This clonotype was found a few times. The genes are TRBV7-3 and TRBJ2-5, with D possibly being TRBD2 (5 bases). The V end was cut by 1 base, the J end by 6 bases, with 12 bases between. The germline gives CDR1 SGHTA, CDR2 FQGTGA. CDR3 length: 14 amino acids. The CDR3: CASSLIWELKTQYF. The CDR3 nucleotides are TGTGCCAGCAGCTTAATTTGGGAGTTGAAGACCCAGTACTTC.

At least ten counts were recorded for this clonotype. The rearrangement links TRBV7-9 to TRBJ2-7; D remains ambiguous. The CDR3 runs to 13 residues. V dropped 1 base and J dropped 5 bases, with 9 bases sitting between them. Germline CDR1 reads SEHNR; CDR2 reads FQNEAQ (reference sequence). CDR3 sequence: CASSLEGAHEQYF. In DNA form, the CDR3 reads TGTGCCAGCAGCTTAGAAGGAGCCCACGAGCAGTACTTC.

This sequence joins TRBV7-2 and TRBJ2-1; D is unresolved. The CDR3 loop spans 14 amino acids. V lost 5 bases to trimming and J lost 7 bases, with 15 bases between them. Per the germline V gene, CDR1 is SGHTA and CDR2 is FQGNSA. The CDR3 sequence is CASSRGVGMNEQFF. The DNA of the CDR3 is TGTGCCAGCAGCCGCGGCGTCGGAATGAATGAGCAGTTCTTC.

This clonotype was detected only a few times. The junction shows a germline mismatch at one end, possibly a read error. The rearrangement links TRBV28 to TRBJ2-1; perhaps TRBD2 as D (5 bases). CDR3 length: 15 amino acids. Germline V gene sequence: CDR1 MDHEN, CDR2 SYDVKM. CDR3 bases: TGTGCCTGCAGTTACCATCGGGGTTACTACAATGAGCAGTTCTTC. Protein: CACSYHRGYYNEQFF.

At least ten counts were recorded for this clonotype. The J gene is TRBJ1-1, the V gene TRBV20-1; D gene unclear. This CDR3 comprises 14 residues. Germline V gives CDR1 DFQATT, CDR2 SNEGSKA (reference sequence). V dropped 6 bases and J dropped 1 base, with 15 bases sitting between them. CDR3 sequence (DNA): TGCAGTGCACTAGGTGGATGGAGGAACACTGAAGCTTTCTTT. This encodes CSALGGWRNTEAFF.

This clonotype was seen a few times. The V gene is TRBV19, the J gene TRBJ1-6; unclear D gene. Germline CDR1 and CDR2: LNHDA and SQIVND (reference sequence). Trimming stripped 8 bases from V and 9 bases from J, with 11 bases between. The CDR3 has 12 residues. CDR3: CASGDPTSPLHF. DNA of the CDR3: TGTGCCAGTGGTGATCCCACTTCACCCCTCCACTTT.